The 28 T cell receptor beta chains given below trace back to one sample, sequenced in a study of T-cell memory formation after mild COVID-19. A single record per CDR3 protein comes from TCRdb applying MiXCR to the 5' RACE reads. The sample has around 340,000 distinct CDR3 sequences, under 15% seen once; the top ten hold about a fifth. Material: PBMCs or a T cell subset sorted from them (not recorded which). These receptor sequences come from a man between 18 and 29 years old who had mild COVID-19 (a few samples of this study predate the infection). Cell type and time point are not known.

This clonotype has just a few counts. The gene calls are TRBV5-6 and TRBJ2-5; D remains ambiguous. Deletions cut 0 bases from V and 3 bases from J, with 9 bases between. This CDR3 is 14 amino acids long. In germline, CDR1 is SGHDT, CDR2 YYEEEE. For the CDR3, the DNA is TGTGCCAGCAGCTTGGATGTCAGAGAAGAGACCCAGTACTTC. As protein: CASSLDVREETQYF.

The sample holds a few counts of this clonotype. The genes are TRBV4-2 and TRBJ1-2; no definite D call. CDR1 is LGHNA and CDR2 is YNFKEQ in the germline V gene. The ends were cut back, 0 bases at V and 0 bases at J, with 8 bases in the middle. The length of the CDR3 is 15 residues. CDR3 residues: CASSQDLPANYGYTF. CDR3 nucleotides: TGTGCCAGCAGCCAAGATCTCCCAGCTAACTATGGCTACACCTTC.

This clonotype was seen more than once but under ten times. DNA for the CDR3: TGTGCCAGCAGCCTTAGACCGGGACAGGGGATCTATGGCTACACCTTC. It is translated as CASSLRPGQGIYGYTF. The rearrangement joins TRBV7-2 to TRBJ1-2, with 10 nucleotides matching TRBD1. Per germline, CDR1 SGHTA and CDR2 FQGNSA. CDR3 size: 16 residues. The junction had 10 bases not matched to a gene; V was cut back by 5 bases and J by 4 bases.

The chain uses TRBV6-5 and TRBJ2-5; D may be TRBD1 or TRBD2 (5 bases each). CDR1 MNHEY and CDR2 SVGAGI come from the germline V gene. Trimming shortened V by 7 bases and J by 5 bases, and 14 bases separated the two germline ends. The CDR3 is 13 amino acids. The CDR3 here is CASKGEWRETQYF. For the CDR3, the DNA is TGTGCCAGCAAAGGGGAATGGAGGGAGACCCAGTACTTC.

The chain employs TRBV7-2 and TRBJ2-2; 8 nucleotides agree with TRBD1. This CDR3 spans 15 amino acids. V was pared by 2 bases and J by 7 bases, with 6 bases of the junction left unmatched. Looked up from germline, CDR1 is SGHTA and CDR2 is FQGNSA. The CDR3 loop is CASSLRQGSIGELFF. For the CDR3, the DNA is TGTGCCAGCAGCTTACGACAGGGGAGTATCGGGGAGCTGTTTTTT.

The gene calls are TRBV29-1 and TRBJ1-1; D is unresolved. V lost 5 bases to trimming and J lost 1 base, with 11 bases between them. This CDR3 contains 13 residues. CDR1 SQVTM and CDR2 ANQGSEA come from the germline V gene. CDR3 DNA sequence: TGCAGCGTTCAACCGGATGGGAACACTGAAGCTTTCTTT. This encodes CSVQPDGNTEAFF.

This clonotype occurred a few times. This chain joins TRBV6-2 or TRBV6-3 and TRBJ2-3; TRBD1 might be the D (6 bases). V was pared by 10 bases and J by 5 bases, with 22 bases between. Germline assignment: CDR1 MNHEY and CDR2 SVGEGT. This CDR3 has 15 residues. As DNA, the CDR3 is TGTGCCACCGTTCTATCCAGGGGCGCGAGAGATACGCAGTATTTT. It is translated as CATVLSRGARDTQYF.

This rearrangement joins TRBV7-2 to TRBJ1-2; the D gene is possibly TRBD1 (6 bases). CDR1 and CDR2 (germline): SGHTA, FQGNSA. The germline V and J ends were trimmed by 1 base and 8 bases, with 14 bases remaining between them. This CDR3 has 14 residues. In DNA, the CDR3 is TGTGCCAGCAGCTTAGACACAGGGAACGACGGCTACACCTTC. As protein: CASSLDTGNDGYTF. The complete variable domain, with remaining parts taken from reference TRBV7-2 and TRBJ1-2, reads GAGVSQSPSNKVTEKGKDVELRCDPISGHTALYWYRQSLGQGLEFLIYFQGNSAPDKSGLPSDRFSAERTGGSVSTLTIQRTQQEDSAVYLCASSLDTGNDGYTFGSGTRLTVV.

This clonotype has just a few counts. This chain joins TRBV29-1 and TRBJ2-1; TRBD1 aligns across 10 bases. Trimming took 6 bases from V and 8 from J; bases not matched to a gene: 13. The CDR3 length is 15 residues. Germline CDR1 is SQVTM and CDR2 is ANQGSEA. The CDR3 sequence is CSVEPGTGDWYEQFF. The CDR3 DNA is TGCAGCGTGGAACCAGGGACAGGGGATTGGTATGAGCAGTTCTTC.

The rearrangement joins TRBV29-1 to TRBJ2-1; D remains ambiguous. CDR3 length: 13 amino acids. Germline V gene data show CDR1 as SQVTM and CDR2 as ANQGSEA. V lost 4 bases and J lost 3, with 10 bases in between. The CDR3 nucleotides read TGCAGCGTTGTCGTCTCCAGCTACAATGAGCAGTTCTTC. Its translation: CSVVVSSYNEQFF.

This clonotype was seen just once. The chain couples TRBV20-1 to TRBJ1-1; 11 bases line up with TRBD1. The junction had 2 bases not matched to a gene; V was cut back by 0 bases and J by 5 bases. There are 14 residues in the CDR3. Per the germline V gene, CDR1 is DFQATT and CDR2 is SNEGSKA (reference sequence). The CDR3 DNA reads TGCAGTGCTAGAGAGGGGACAGGGGGAACTGAAGCTTTCTTT. The encoded protein is CSAREGTGGTEAFF.

The chain employs TRBV9 and TRBJ1-1; D remains unclear. V was trimmed by 0 bases and J by 1 base, leaving 7 bases between them. CDR3 length: 14 amino acids. CDR1 is SGDLS and CDR2 is YYNGEE in the germline V gene. The CDR3 region has the DNA TGTGCCAGCAGCGTAGCTCCCCAGAACACTGAAGCTTTCTTT. It codes for CASSVAPQNTEAFF.

This clonotype occurred a few times. The chain uses TRBV20-1 and TRBJ2-3; no firm D call. V shed 6 bases and J shed 6 bases, with 19 bases lying between them. In germline, CDR1 is DFQATT, CDR2 SNEGSKA (reference sequence). The CDR3 runs 14 residues. Here the CDR3 reads CSALPVLFTDTQYF. The CDR3 region has the DNA TGCAGTGCCTTACCTGTCCTGTTCACGGATACGCAGTATTTT.

The chain is built from TRBV5-5 and TRBJ2-7; D gene ambiguous. The germline CDR1 and CDR2 sequences are SGHKS and YYEKEE (reference sequence). The CDR3 covers 14 residues. CDR3 sequence: CASSLVGRSYEQYV. As DNA, the CDR3 is TGTGCCAGCAGCTTGGTAGGCAGATCCTACGAGCAATACGTC.

This clonotype was detected ten times or more. An end of the junction differs from the germline gene, which may be a read error. The chain has TRBV5-1 and TRBJ2-2; 9 positions match TRBD1. The CDR3 runs to 15 residues. Germline lookup yields CDR1 SGHRS and CDR2 YFSETQ. This CDR3 is CASSLGQGNTGELFF. In DNA form, the CDR3 reads TGTGCCAGCAGCTTGGGACAGGGGAACACCGGGGAGCTGTTTTTT.

This clonotype was seen only a few times. The CDR3 DNA follows: TGTGCCAGCAGTTACGGGGGACAGCCCACCTACGAGCAGTACTTC. It yields the protein CASSYGGQPTYEQYF. This sequence joins TRBV6-2 or TRBV6-3 and TRBJ2-7, with 7 bases fitting TRBD1. V shed 2 bases, J shed 2 bases, and the junction held 6 bases outside the gene matches. The V gene's germline CDR1 is MNHEY and CDR2 SVGEGT. This CDR3 is 15 amino acids long.

In this sample, this clonotype turned up many times. V gene TRBV7-6 combines with J gene TRBJ2-1; D gene unclear. CDR1 is SGHVS, CDR2 FNYEAQ, per germline. V was shortened by 5 bases and J by 0 bases, with 11 bases between the two germline ends. The CDR3 has 15 residues. The CDR3 sequence: CASSRTRSSYNEQFF. The CDR3 DNA is TGTGCCAGCAGCAGAACCCGGAGCTCCTACAATGAGCAGTTCTTC.

The chain joins TRBV5-6 to TRBJ1-5; D may be TRBD1 (6 bases). Germline V gene sequence: CDR1 SGHDT, CDR2 YYEEEE. The CDR3 covers 13 residues. The V end lost 2 bases, the J end lost 6 bases, and 9 bases lay between the germline ends. CDR3 region: CASSFGGPQPQHF. CDR3 sequence (DNA): TGTGCCAGCAGCTTCGGGGGGCCTCAGCCCCAGCATTTT.

This clonotype came up a few times. The V and J genes are TRBV4-3 and TRBJ2-2; weak D call: TRBD1 (5 bases). V lost 1 base to trimming and J lost 5 bases, with 17 bases between them. CDR3 length equals 17 residues. CDR1 is LGHNA and CDR2 is YSLEER in the germline V gene. The DNA of the CDR3 is TGCGCCAGCAGCCAAGGGGTGGGGCGAGCTAGGACCGGGGAGCTGTTTTTT. Residues: CASSQGVGRARTGELFF.

The chain joins TRBV7-9 to TRBJ2-7; D possibly uses TRBD1 or TRBD2 (6 bases each). The V gene lost 3 bases and the J gene lost 7 bases, with 13 bases spanning the gap. Germline loops: CDR1 SEHNR, CDR2 FQNEAQ (reference sequence). CDR3 length equals 13 residues. This CDR3 reads CASSFAGQVEQYF. In nucleotides, the CDR3 is TGTGCCAGCAGCTTCGCGGGACAAGTAGAGCAGTACTTC.

This clonotype has only a few counts. The CDR3 DNA reads TGCGCCAGCAGCCAGCTACTAGCGGGGGGGCCGGATGAGCAGTTCTTC. It translates to CASSQLLAGGPDEQFF. V usage is TRBV4-1 and J usage is TRBJ2-1; 13 bases line up with TRBD2. V lost 3 bases, J lost 8 bases, and 7 bases stayed unmatched. Germline CDR1 and CDR2: MGHRA and YSYEKL. CDR3 size: 16 residues.

This chain connects TRBV7-9 to TRBJ1-2; weak D call: TRBD1 (6 bases). Trimming shortened V by 5 bases and J by 3 bases, and 19 bases separated the two germline ends. The CDR3 length is 16 residues. The germline V gene has CDR1 SEHNR and CDR2 FQNEAQ (reference sequence). The CDR3, as DNA: TGTGCCAGCAGCAGGGGGGGAGACAGTCGGTACTATGGCTACACCTTC. Translating it yields CASSRGGDSRYYGYTF.

The gene calls are TRBV12-3 or TRBV12-4 and TRBJ2-1, with 9 bases fitting TRBD2. The CDR3 runs 16 residues. Trimming at V came to 3 bases and at J to 2 bases, leaving 5 bases not matched to a gene. The CDR3 is CASSFLAGETYNEQFF. The CDR3 bases are TGTGCCAGCAGTTTTTTAGCGGGGGAAACCTACAATGAGCAGTTCTTC.

This clonotype has a handful of counts. This chain connects TRBV7-6 to TRBJ1-5; D gene uncertain. Germline-derived CDR1 and CDR2 are SGHVS and FNYEAQ. The CDR3 spans 15 residues. Trimming cost V 0 bases and J 3 bases, with 9 bases left between them. CDR3 in amino acids: CASSLASGFNQPQHF. CDR3 DNA sequence: TGTGCCAGCAGCTTAGCGTCGGGGTTCAATCAGCCCCAGCATTTT.

The J gene is TRBJ1-6, the V gene TRBV7-2; D remains unclear. The CDR3 runs to 13 residues. V gave up 4 bases and J gave up 9 bases, with 10 bases separating them. Per germline, CDR1 SGHTA and CDR2 FQGNSA. The CDR3 is CASSYDRGSPLHF. In DNA, the CDR3 is TGTGCCAGCAGCTATGACCGGGGTTCACCCCTCCACTTT. The full variable domain, its missing parts supplied by reference TRBV7-2 and TRBJ1-6, is GAGVSQSPSNKVTEKGKDVELRCDPISGHTALYWYRQSLGQGLEFLIYFQGNSAPDKSGLPSDRFSAERTGGSVSTLTIQRTQQEDSAVYLCASSYDRGSPLHFGNGTRLTVT.

The chain is built from TRBV6-1 and TRBJ2-7; D unclear. Trimming shortened V by 2 bases and J by 12 bases, and 17 bases separated the two germline ends. Germline CDR1 is MNHNS and CDR2 is SASEGT. The CDR3 has 13 residues. This CDR3 is CASSESGISSRYF. CDR3 in DNA: TGTGCCAGCAGTGAATCGGGTATCTCCTCGCGGTACTTC.

This chain links TRBV6-5 with TRBJ1-5; D gene unclear. This CDR3 has 16 amino acids. Germline values: CDR1 MNHEY, CDR2 SVGAGI. V lost 0 bases, J lost 0 bases, and 9 bases lay in between. As DNA, the CDR3 is TGTGCCAGCAGTTACTCGAAACCGTATAGCAATCAGCCCCAGCATTTT. It codes for CASSYSKPYSNQPQHF.

This clonotype was counted between two and nine times. The chain recombines TRBV5-4 with TRBJ1-2; 7 bases match TRBD1. Germline loops: CDR1 SGHNT, CDR2 YYREEE (reference sequence). The CDR3 is made up of 14 amino acids. With 6 bases clipped from V and 1 base from J, the junction kept 6 bases outside the gene matches. The CDR3 is CASNMGQINYGYTF. The CDR3 DNA follows: TGTGCCAGCAATATGGGACAGATTAACTATGGCTACACCTTC.